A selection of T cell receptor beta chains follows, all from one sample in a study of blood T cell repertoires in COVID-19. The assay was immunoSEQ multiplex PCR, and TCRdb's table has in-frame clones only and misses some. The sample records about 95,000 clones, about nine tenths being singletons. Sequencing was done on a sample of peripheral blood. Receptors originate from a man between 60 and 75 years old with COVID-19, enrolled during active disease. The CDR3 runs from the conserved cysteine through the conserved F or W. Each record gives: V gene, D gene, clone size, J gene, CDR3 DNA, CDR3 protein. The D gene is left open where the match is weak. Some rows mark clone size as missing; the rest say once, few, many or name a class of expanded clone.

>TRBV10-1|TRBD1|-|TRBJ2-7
TGCGCCAGCAGTGAGTCCGGGGACAGTACCTACGAGCAGTACTTC
CASSESGDSTYEQYF
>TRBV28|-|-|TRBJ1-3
TGTGCCAGCAGCAACTCGGGAGGGGATTCTGGAAACACCATATATTTT
CASSNSGGDSGNTIYF
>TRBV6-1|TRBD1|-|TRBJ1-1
TGTGCCAGCAGTGAAGGGGACAGGGGTTATCCCGAAGCTTTCTTT
CASSEGDRGYPEAFF
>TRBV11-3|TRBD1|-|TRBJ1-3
TGTGCCAGCAGCCCGGGACAGGGAAACACCATATATTTT
CASSPGQGNTIYF
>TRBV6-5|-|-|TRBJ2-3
TGTGCCAGCAGTTACACCGGGACTAGCACAGATACGCAGTATTTT
CASSYTGTSTDTQYF
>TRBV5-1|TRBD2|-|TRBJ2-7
TGCGCCAGCAGCTTGGAGGGTAGGGGACTAGCGGGAGACGAGCAGTACTTC
CASSLEGRGLAGDEQYF
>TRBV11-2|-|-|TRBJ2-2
TGTGCCAGCAGCCCAGGGTCGGGGAACACCGGGGAGCTGTTTTTT
CASSPGSGNTGELFF
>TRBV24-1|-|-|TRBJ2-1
TGTGCCACCAGTCCAATGGGGGGTTCTAATGAGCAGTTCTTC
CATSPMGGSNEQFF
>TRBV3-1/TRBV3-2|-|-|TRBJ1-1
TGTGCCAGCAGCCAAGGAGGGCGTACTGAAGCTTTCTTT
CASSQGGRTEAFF
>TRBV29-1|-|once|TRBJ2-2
TGCAGCGTTTATAACACCGGGGAGCTGTTTTTT
CSVYNTGELFF
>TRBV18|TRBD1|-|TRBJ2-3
TGTGCCAGCTCACCGACAGGGGGAACAGATACGCAGTATTTT
CASSPTGGTDTQYF
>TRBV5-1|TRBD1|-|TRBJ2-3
TGCGCCAGCAGCCAGGGACAGGGTGGGGATACGCAGTATTTT
CASSQGQGGDTQYF
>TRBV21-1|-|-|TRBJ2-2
TGTGCCAGCAGCAGGGGACAGGGGGTCGGGGAGCTGTTTTTT
CASSRGQGVGELFF
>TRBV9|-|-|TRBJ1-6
TGTGCCAGCAGCGAGAACGGGGATTCACCCCTCCACTTT
CASSENGDSPLHF
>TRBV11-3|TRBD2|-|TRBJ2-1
TGTGCCAGCAGCTTAGATCTTAGCGGGAGTTTAAGGAATGAGCAGTTCTTC
CASSLDLSGSLRNEQFF
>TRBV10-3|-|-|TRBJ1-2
TGTGCCATCAGTGAGTCGGGGAGTCGCGGCTACACCTTC
CAISESGSRGYTF
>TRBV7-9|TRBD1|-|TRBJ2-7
TGTGCCAGCAGCTTAGGGGGACAGGGTTACGAGCAGTACTTC
CASSLGGQGYEQYF
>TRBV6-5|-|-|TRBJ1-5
TGTGCCAGCAGTAAGAGACAGGACAATCAGCCCCAGCATTTT
CASSKRQDNQPQHF
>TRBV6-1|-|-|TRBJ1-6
TGTGCCAGCAGTGAAGCGGGAGGGGGATACTCACCCCTCCACTTT
CASSEAGGGYSPLHF
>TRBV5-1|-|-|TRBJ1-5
TGCGCCAGCAGCTTTGGGTCGACCGGGGACAATCAGCCCCAGCATTTT
CASSFGSTGDNQPQHF
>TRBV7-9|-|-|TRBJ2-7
TGTGCCAGCAGCTTAGGTCTAACAGGGACGGTCGAGCAGTACTTC
CASSLGLTGTVEQYF
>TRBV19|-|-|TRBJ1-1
TGTGCCAGTAGCCCGGACAGAAAGAACACTGAAGCTTTCTTT
CASSPDRKNTEAFF
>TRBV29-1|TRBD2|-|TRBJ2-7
TGCAGCGTTGGGACTAGCGGGGAGCAGTACTTC
CSVGTSGEQYF
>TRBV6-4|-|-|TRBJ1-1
TGTGCCAGCAAACCAGGGCCCGGGAACACTGAAGCTTTCTTT
CASKPGPGNTEAFF
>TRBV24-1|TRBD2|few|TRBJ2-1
TGTGCCACCAGTGCTCGAACAGTAGCGGGGGCTTACAATGAGCAGTTCTTC
CATSARTVAGAYNEQFF
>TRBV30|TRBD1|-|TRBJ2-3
TGTGCCTGGGGGGGGACAGGGGCAATCACAGATACGCAGTATTTT
CAWGGTGAITDTQYF
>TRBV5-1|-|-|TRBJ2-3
TGCGCCAGCAGCTTGGAAACTAGCACAGATACGCAGTATTTT
CASSLETSTDTQYF
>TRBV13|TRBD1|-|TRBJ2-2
TGTGCCAGCAGCCTGGGACAGGGATTATCCGGGGAGCTGTTTTTT
CASSLGQGLSGELFF
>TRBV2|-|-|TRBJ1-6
TGTGCCAGCAGTGAATGGGCAGGGAAGCATTCACCCCTCCACTTT
CASSEWAGKHSPLHF
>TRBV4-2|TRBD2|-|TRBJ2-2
TGTGCCAGCAGCCAAGATACTAGCGGGAGGGACAACACCGGGGAGCTGTTTTTT
CASSQDTSGRDNTGELFF
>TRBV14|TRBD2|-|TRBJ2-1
TGTGCCAGCAGCCCGTTTAATAGCGGGAGGGCCCAGTACAATGAGCAGTTCTTC
CASSPFNSGRAQYNEQFF
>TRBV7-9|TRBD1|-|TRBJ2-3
TGTGCCAGCAGCCCCCAGGGGGACACAGATACGCAGTATTTT
CASSPQGDTDTQYF
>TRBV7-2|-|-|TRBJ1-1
TGTGCCAGCAGCCCCAGACAGGCGGGAGCTTTCTTT
CASSPRQAGAFF
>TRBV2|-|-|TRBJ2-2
TGTGCCAGCAGTGAGATAAAGGGGGGGGAGCTGTTTTTT
CASSEIKGGELFF
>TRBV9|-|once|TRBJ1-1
TGTGCCAGCAGCGTAGCAGGGCCCATGAACACTGAAGCTTTCTTT
CASSVAGPMNTEAFF
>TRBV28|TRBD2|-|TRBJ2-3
TGTGCCAGCAGTTTACCGACCGGGAGGGCCGAAGATACGCAGTATTTT
CASSLPTGRAEDTQYF
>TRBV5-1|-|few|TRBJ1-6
TGCGCCAGCAACCCGGGACTCCTCGGGTCACCCCTCCACTTT
CASNPGLLGSPLHF
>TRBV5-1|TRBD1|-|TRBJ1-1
TGCGCCAGCAGCTTGGACAGGGGGAACACTGAAGCTTTCTTT
CASSLDRGNTEAFF
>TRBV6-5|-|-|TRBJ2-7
TGTGCCAGCATTCCCTCAGTGTCCTACGAGCAGTACTTC
CASIPSVSYEQYF
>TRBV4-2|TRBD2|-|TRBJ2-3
TGTGCCAGCAGCCAGCGGACTAGCGGGAGGGTGGGGAACACAGATACGCAGTATTTT
CASSQRTSGRVGNTDTQYF